This TCR beta chain was captured in a study of early T cells in non-severe SARS-CoV-2 infection. The overall study: It was bulk RNA from unsorted whole blood that was sequenced, and the chains were unpaired.

Separate cDNA molecules each had unique molecular identifiers attached to them. TCRdb itself ran the 5' RACE reads through MiXCR, one entry per CDR3 protein. The sample contains 40,000 to 50,000 distinct CDR3 sequences, roughly 13% of which appear only once. As to this clonotype: Its antigen is undetermined.

CDR3 length: 13 residues. Germline values: CDR1 DFQATT, CDR2 SNEGSKA (reference sequence). J gave up 3 bases and V 6 bases, and 6 bases lay outside the gene matches. Study-wide points: Using VDJdb, the matching emphasized anti-spike CD8 responses while missing private and CD4 specificities.

This sequence was found in an adult who was a healthcare worker with PCR-confirmed SARS-CoV-2 infection or an uninfected control (not recorded which). The chain carries TRBV20-1 and TRBJ1-2; 8 bases map to TRBD1. The sequencing input was whole blood. CDR3 loop: CSATPQGDYGYTF. Here the CDR3 DNA reads TGCAGTGCAACTCCACAGGGGGACTATGGCTACACCTTC.